The rows below give T cell receptor beta chains drawn from one sample of a study of blood T cell repertoires in COVID-19. Using immunoSEQ multiplex PCR, the repertoire was profiled, and TCRdb retains in-frame clones only, with some absent. The sample consists of 200,000 to 250,000 clones, less than 85% of them appearing once. Sequencing used peripheral blood. All receptors derive from a woman between 65 and 79 years old with acute or convalescent COVID-19. Both conserved end residues are part of each CDR3. The D gene is left open where the match is weak. Size tells how often a clone was seen (once, few, many) or the class of an expanded clone, and some rows leave it out.

clone size,D gene,J gene,V gene,CDR3 DNA,CDR3 protein
NA,NA,TRBJ2-7,TRBV21-1,TGTGCCAGCAGCATCGGGTTGACAGGGTTTGGGGAGCAGTACTTC,CASSIGLTGFGEQYF
NA,TRBD1,TRBJ1-4,TRBV11-2,TGTGCCAGCAGCCCTGACAGGGCTAATGAAAAACTGTTTTTT,CASSPDRANEKLFF
few,TRBD2,TRBJ2-3,TRBV5-6,TGTGCCAGCAGCCTGGGGACTAGCGGGAGGACCCATACGCAGTATTTT,CASSLGTSGRTHTQYF
NA,NA,TRBJ2-5,TRBV7-7,TGTGCCAGCAGCTTAGGCCAGCAAGAGACCCAGTACTTC,CASSLGQQETQYF
NA,TRBD2,TRBJ2-7,TRBV7-8,TGTGCCAGCAGCTTATCTCGAGGGACTAGCGGAAACTACGAGCAGTACTTC,CASSLSRGTSGNYEQYF
NA,NA,TRBJ1-2,TRBV6-5,TGTGCCAGCAGTTACCAGGGATCGGCTGGCTACACCTTC,CASSYQGSAGYTF
once,TRBD1,TRBJ1-5,TRBV28,TGTGCCAGCATCCTAGGAGGGACAGGGGGTGGGGGCAGGGATCAGCCCCAGCATTTT,CASILGGTGGGGRDQPQHF
NA,TRBD1,TRBJ1-1,TRBV5-1,TGCGCCAGCAGCCCACAGGGGGTTGTGAACACTGAAGCTTTCTTT,CASSPQGVVNTEAFF
NA,NA,TRBJ2-7,TRBV16,TGTGCCAGCTCTATGGGTAGGGGCTACGAGCAGTACTTC,CASSMGRGYEQYF
NA,TRBD2,TRBJ2-1,TRBV28,TGTGCCAGCAGTTTAAGCGGGGGGCGCGGACTAGCGGGAGTAGTCGATGAGCAGTTCTTC,CASSLSGGRGLAGVVDEQFF
NA,NA,TRBJ1-5,TRBV19,TGTGCCAGTAGTATCCAGACATATAGCAATCAGCCCCAGCATTTT,CASSIQTYSNQPQHF
NA,NA,TRBJ1-5,TRBV19,TGTGCCAGTAAGAGGCAGGGGTACCAGCCCCAGCATTTT,CASKRQGYQPQHF
NA,NA,TRBJ2-1,TRBV27,TGTGCCAGCAGTTTCGGGCCGGGAGCTTACGATCCATACAATGAGCAGTTCTTC,CASSFGPGAYDPYNEQFF
NA,TRBD1,TRBJ1-3,TRBV9,TGTGCCAGCAGCGTAGGACAGGGTGGAGGCACCATATATTTT,CASSVGQGGGTIYF
NA,NA,TRBJ1-6,TRBV10-2,TGCGCCAGCAGTGGGACTATCCTTGATATGGGTTCACCCCTCCACTTT,CASSGTILDMGSPLHF
medium-sized,TRBD2,TRBJ2-3,TRBV24-1,TGTGCCACCAGTGGGGGTAGCGGGAGGTGGAGCACAGATACGCAGTATTTT,CATSGGSGRWSTDTQYF
NA,NA,TRBJ2-7,TRBV2,TGTGCCAGCATACAGGGACCTTACGAGCAGTACTTC,CASIQGPYEQYF
NA,NA,TRBJ1-5,TRBV7-2,TGTGCCAGCAGCCCTGGAGGTCAGCCCCAGCATTTT,CASSPGGQPQHF
NA,NA,TRBJ2-2,TRBV7-3,TGTGCCAGCAGCACCCGGACAGCCACGAACACCGGGGAGCTGTTTTTT,CASSTRTATNTGELFF
NA,NA,TRBJ2-2,TRBV11-2,TGTGCCAGCAGCTTAGGCCAACTAGACACCGGGGAGCTGTTTTTT,CASSLGQLDTGELFF
NA,TRBD1,TRBJ1-2,TRBV28,TGTGCCAGCAGTTTAAGTCAGGGGGCCTTGAATGGCTACACCTTC,CASSLSQGALNGYTF
NA,TRBD1,TRBJ1-1,TRBV28,TGTGCCAGCAGTCTCAGACAGGGGTGGGCTTTCTTT,CASSLRQGWAFF
NA,TRBD1,TRBJ1-5,TRBV29-1,TGCAGCGCCGGACAGGGCAATCAGCCCCAGCATTTT,CSAGQGNQPQHF
NA,TRBD1,TRBJ2-7,TRBV29-1,TGCAGCGTGACGAGACAGGGTATCTACGAGCAGTACTTC,CSVTRQGIYEQYF
NA,NA,TRBJ2-3,TRBV3-1/TRBV3-2,TGTGCCAGCCTTGGGCCGACGACAGATACGCAGTATTTT,CASLGPTTDTQYF
NA,TRBD2,TRBJ2-5,TRBV18,TGTGCCAGCTCACCAGGTTCCGGGACTAGCGGGAGCAGGTACCAAGAGACCCAGTACTTC,CASSPGSGTSGSRYQETQYF
NA,TRBD2,TRBJ2-2,TRBV2,TGTGCCAGCAGTCAACTAGCGGCAGTGAACACCGGGGAGCTGTTTTTT,CASSQLAAVNTGELFF
NA,NA,TRBJ2-7,TRBV14,TGTGCCAGCAGCCAAGATCCCCCCTGGCAGCTAGTTTCCTACGAGCAGTACTTC,CASSQDPPWQLVSYEQYF
NA,TRBD2,TRBJ2-3,TRBV10-3,TGTGCCACTGGGGATAGCGGGAGGTCTTTGGGTACGCAGTATTTT,CATGDSGRSLGTQYF
NA,NA,TRBJ1-5,TRBV7-3,TGTGCCAGCAGCAAAAGCGGGGCGGTAAGGGTGGCATACAATCAGCCCCAGCATTTT,CASSKSGAVRVAYNQPQHF
few,NA,TRBJ2-7,TRBV5-1,TGCGCCAGCAGCTTGACGGGTGTTGACGAGCAGTACTTC,CASSLTGVDEQYF
NA,NA,TRBJ2-7,TRBV21-1,TGTGCCAGCAGGACAAATCGGCGGGAGGGCCAATACGAGCAGTACTTC,CASRTNRREGQYEQYF
few,TRBD2,TRBJ2-7,TRBV7-9,TGTGCCAGCAGCACTTCTAGCGGGCTTCCTACGGGGCAGTACTTC,CASSTSSGLPTGQYF
NA,TRBD2,TRBJ2-3,TRBV27,TGTGCCAGCAGTTTATTTGGTAGCGGGACCCGGGACACAGATACGCAGTATTTT,CASSLFGSGTRDTDTQYF
NA,NA,TRBJ1-1,TRBV7-9,TGTGCCAGCAGCTTAGATCCCAGCACTGAAGCTTTCTTT,CASSLDPSTEAFF
NA,TRBD2,TRBJ2-1,TRBV5-8,TGTGCCAGCAGCGATCCGGGACTAGCGGATAACAATGAGCAGTTCTTC,CASSDPGLADNNEQFF
NA,NA,TRBJ2-7,TRBV5-4,TGTGCCAGCAGCTTGCAAAGGGGTTCCTACGAGCAGTACTTC,CASSLQRGSYEQYF
NA,NA,TRBJ1-2,TRBV5-1,TGCGCCAGCAGCTTGGCTGGTGTGACAGTCTATGGCTACACCTTC,CASSLAGVTVYGYTF
NA,TRBD1,TRBJ1-1,TRBV5-1,TGCGCCAGCAGCTTACAGGGGCCCCCCGGGACTGAAGCTTTCTTT,CASSLQGPPGTEAFF
NA,TRBD1,TRBJ1-5,TRBV10-3,TGTGCCATCACCAGGGACAGAAATCAGCCCCAGCATTTT,CAITRDRNQPQHF
few,NA,TRBJ2-2,TRBV28,TGTGCCAGCAAGGGAGACACCTCGTGGACCGGGGAGCTGTTTTTT,CASKGDTSWTGELFF
NA,NA,TRBJ2-7,TRBV6-5,TGTGCCAGCAGTTACTCGAGGAGGGATTCCTCCTACGAGCAGTACTTC,CASSYSRRDSSYEQYF
few,NA,TRBJ1-5,TRBV2,TGTGCCAGCGCGAGACAACTCAATCAGCCCCAGCATTTT,CASARQLNQPQHF
NA,NA,TRBJ2-5,TRBV2,TGTGCCAGCAGTGTCCAGAGGACTCAAGAGACCCAGTACTTC,CASSVQRTQETQYF
NA,NA,TRBJ1-3,TRBV7-2,TGTGCCAGCAGCATCTTACAGGTCCGCTCTGGAAACACCATATATTTT,CASSILQVRSGNTIYF
NA,NA,TRBJ1-3,TRBV3-1/TRBV3-2,TGTGCCAGCAGTTTCCAGGGAGGGGGAAACACCATATATTTT,CASSFQGGGNTIYF
NA,NA,TRBJ1-6,TRBV28,TGTGCCAGCAGGGCGGGGGGGCAGGTTCGGGATTCACCCCTCCACTTT,CASRAGGQVRDSPLHF
NA,NA,TRBJ2-3,TRBV19,TGTGCCAGTAGTCTTCGACAGGACTTCACAGATACGCAGTATTTT,CASSLRQDFTDTQYF
NA,TRBD2,TRBJ2-3,TRBV6-5,TGTGCCAGCAGTCGGGGGGAAGGCACAGATACGCAGTATTTT,CASSRGEGTDTQYF
NA,TRBD2,TRBJ2-2,TRBV7-3,TGTGCCAGCAGCCCAACCCAGGGACTAGCGCACACCGGGGAGCTGTTTTTT,CASSPTQGLAHTGELFF
NA,TRBD2,TRBJ2-5,TRBV19,TGTGCCAGTAGTATTATAGCGGGAGCGGCGGGAGAGACCCAGTACTTC,CASSIIAGAAGETQYF
NA,NA,TRBJ2-3,TRBV5-1,TGCGCCAGCAGCGTCACGGGCACAGATACGCAGTATTTT,CASSVTGTDTQYF
NA,TRBD1,TRBJ1-3,TRBV7-9,TGTGCCAGCAGCTTACGAACCCAGGGGGACACCATATATTTT,CASSLRTQGDTIYF
NA,NA,TRBJ1-1,TRBV7-2,TGTGCCAGCAGCTTACAGGGGAACACTGAAGCTTTCTTT,CASSLQGNTEAFF
NA,NA,TRBJ1-4,TRBV18,TGTGCCAGCGCCCCGGCCTCGAGGGCTGAAAAACTGTTTTTT,CASAPASRAEKLFF